This TCR beta chain is drawn from a study of T cells expressing NK-cell markers. This CDR3 is built from 13 residues. From its re-call of the 5' RACE reads, TCRdb lists each CDR3 protein once, without DNA. In all, the sample yields over 350,000 distinct CDR3 sequences. This receptor was identified in a woman aged 45-59 years in good health. The chain joins TRBV12-3 or TRBV12-4 to TRBJ2-1; the TCRdb D gene call, TRBD1, has no DNA to confirm it. The sample was blood T cells: a sorted CD56 or NKG2C T cell subset, CD4+ or CD8+ T cells, or bulk PBMC T cells (not recorded which). The chain's CDR3 is CASSFPGMSEQFF.